This T cell receptor beta chain was identified in a study of blood T cell repertoires in COVID-19. Looking at the study overall: Sites in the United States, Italy and Spain provided acute and convalescent COVID-19 samples. Sources were T cells, B-cell-depleted T cells, or PBMCs; the material itself was cDNA or gDNA.

In Seattle, patients joined the study during active infection and were tracked longitudinally. The germline gives CDR1 LNHDA, CDR2 SQIVND (reference sequence). The J segment lost 4 bases and the V segment lost 3 bases, leaving 2 bases of the junction unmatched. CDR3 length: 14 residues. As handled by the study authors: Amplification of reference gene primers was used by the study to estimate nucleated cell counts. The data were produced by immunoSEQ multiplex PCR, yet TCRdb's version contains in-frame clones alone and is incomplete. The V and J calls and the clone size are those of that table, but D and trimming were determined from the DNA. Seen here are under 250,000 clones, around nine tenths observed once, and the top ten hold over 0.65%.

The TCR originated in a man aged 25-45 years with COVID-19, enrolled during active disease. V and J are TRBV19 and TRBJ1-1; 10 positions agree with TRBD1. The sequenced sample consisted of peripheral blood. CDR3 bases: TGTGCCAGTAGTATTAGGGACAGGGGCACTGAAGCTTTCTTT. It specifies CASSIRDRGTEAFF.